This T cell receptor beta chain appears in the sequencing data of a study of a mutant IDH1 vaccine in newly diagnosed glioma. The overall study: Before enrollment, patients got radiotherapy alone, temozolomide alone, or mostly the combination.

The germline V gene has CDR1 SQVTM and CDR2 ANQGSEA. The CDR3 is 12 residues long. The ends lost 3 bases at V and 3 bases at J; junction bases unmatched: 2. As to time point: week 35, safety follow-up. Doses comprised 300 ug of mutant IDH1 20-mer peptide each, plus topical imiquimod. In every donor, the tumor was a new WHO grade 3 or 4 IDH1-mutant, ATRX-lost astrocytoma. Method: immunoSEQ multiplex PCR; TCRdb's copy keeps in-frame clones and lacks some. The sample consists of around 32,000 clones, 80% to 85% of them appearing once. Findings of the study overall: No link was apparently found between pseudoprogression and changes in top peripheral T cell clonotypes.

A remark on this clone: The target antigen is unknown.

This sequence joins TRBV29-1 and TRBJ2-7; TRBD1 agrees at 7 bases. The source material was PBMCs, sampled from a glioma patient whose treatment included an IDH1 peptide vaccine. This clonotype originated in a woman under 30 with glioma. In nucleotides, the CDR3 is TGCAGCGTTGAGACAGGGAGCTACGAGCAGTACTTC. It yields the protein CSVETGSYEQYF.